The 31 T cell receptor beta chains reported below all come from one sample, sequenced in a study of shared clonotypes between healthy human individuals. Assay: immunoSEQ multiplex PCR; the TCRdb copy retains only in-frame clones and omits some. This table holds over a million clones, approximately 80% found once. The sequencing sample was made of memory CD4+ T cells from PBMCs. As for subset: CD45RA-negative fraction. These receptors originate from a young man in good health. Some clones in this sample may be carry-over from other donors' samples.

The chain uses TRBV6-1 and TRBJ1-2; D may be TRBD1 (5 bases). The CDR3 covers 13 residues. Trimming took off 6 bases at V and 4 bases at J, with 12 bases between the two ends. Germline assignment: CDR1 MNHNS and CDR2 SASEGT. CDR3 DNA: TGTGCCAGCAGCCAATCAGGGTTCTATGGCTACACCTTC. It encodes CASSQSGFYGYTF.

The CDR3 nucleotides read TGTGCCACCAGCAGAGCCCAGGGCCAGAATGAGCAGTTCTTC. It codes for CATSRAQGQNEQFF. The genes are TRBV15 and TRBJ2-1; D possibly corresponds to TRBD1 (5 bases). V was pared by 1 base and J by 7 bases, with 11 bases between. Per germline, CDR1 LNHNV and CDR2 YYDKDF (reference sequence). CDR3 length: 14 residues.

The V and J genes are TRBV28 and TRBJ2-1, with D perhaps matching TRBD1 or TRBD2 (5 bases each). The CDR3 has 15 amino acids. Germline values: CDR1 MDHEN, CDR2 SYDVKM. Between the trimmed V and J ends, which lost 8 bases and 4 bases, there was a span of 18 bases. CDR3 in amino acids: CASANPGTKYNEQFF. CDR3 DNA sequence: TGTGCCAGCGCCAACCCCGGGACCAAATACAATGAGCAGTTCTTC.

The rearrangement joins TRBV7-2 to TRBJ2-1; 9 nucleotides line up with TRBD2. In germline, CDR1 is SGHTA, CDR2 FQGNSA. The CDR3 length is 15 residues. Trimming removed 2 bases from V and 10 bases from J; junction bases left unmatched: 9. The DNA of the CDR3 is TGTGCCAGCAGCTTATCTCTCCTAGCGGGACGGGAGCAGTTCTTC. Its protein is CASSLSLLAGREQFF.

The genes are TRBV9 and TRBJ2-7; 8 bases fit TRBD2. V shed 4 bases, J shed 6 bases, and the junction held 12 bases outside the gene matches. Germline V lookup: CDR1 SGDLS, CDR2 YYNGEE. The CDR3 length is 15 residues. In DNA form, the CDR3 reads TGTGCCAGCAGCTCCGAGCGGGGGACGCCCCTCGAGCAGTACTTC. Translation: CASSSERGTPLEQYF.

The chain links TRBV10-3 to TRBJ2-1; TRBD2 matches at 12 bases. Trimming at V came to 8 bases and at J to 7 bases, leaving 9 bases not matched to a gene. The CDR3 has 15 amino acids. Germline assignment: CDR1 ENHRY and CDR2 SYGVKD. The CDR3 nucleotides are TGTGCCATCGGCGGACTAGCGGGAATGGAAAATGAGCAGTTCTTC. Its protein is CAIGGLAGMENEQFF.

The chain couples TRBV4-2 to TRBJ2-3, with 8 bases fitting TRBD2. With V trimmed by 1 base and J by 5 bases, 5 bases remained unmatched. This CDR3 spans 15 amino acids. Germline lookup yields CDR1 LGHNA and CDR2 YNFKEQ. The DNA of the CDR3 is TGTGCCAGCAGCCAAGTGTCCGGGAGGGTAGATACGCAGTATTTT. Translating it yields CASSQVSGRVDTQYF.

CDR3: CASTPGQWDQPQHF. For the CDR3, the DNA is TGTGCCAGCACCCCTGGGCAGTGGGATCAGCCCCAGCATTTT. This chain uses TRBV28 with TRBJ1-5; D is undetermined. Germline V gives CDR1 MDHEN, CDR2 SYDVKM. This CDR3 region has 14 residues. V shed 7 bases and J shed 5 bases, with 15 bases lying between them.

Concerning this clone itself: Germline is not matched at one junction end, which may reflect a read error. V is TRBV2 and J is TRBJ2-7, with TRBD1 identical over 8 bases. The CDR3 length is 14 residues. Germline CDR1 SNHLY, CDR2 FYNNEI. CDR3 DNA sequence: TGTGCCAGCAGGGAAGGGACAGGCTCCTACGAGCAGTACTTC. Amino acid sequence: CASREGTGSYEQYF.

J is TRBJ1-2 and V is TRBV5-6, with D unresolved. Trimming removed 1 base from V and 2 bases from J, with 15 bases in between. Germline-derived CDR1 and CDR2 are SGHDT and YYEEEE. The length of the CDR3 is 16 residues. The CDR3 region has the DNA TGTGCCAGCAGCTTGTCCAGCGGACGCAAAAACTATGGCTACACCTTC. Its translation is CASSLSSGRKNYGYTF.

With regard to this clone: Other nucleotide sequences in the sample specify the same CDR3. The V gene is TRBV7-2, the J gene TRBJ1-5; 9 positions agree with TRBD1. Trimming cost V 5 bases and J 5 bases; bases outside gene matches: 1. Germline-derived CDR1 and CDR2 are SGHTA and FQGNSA. This CDR3 region has 13 residues. The CDR3 reads CASSRTGDQPQHF. The CDR3 nucleotides read TGTGCCAGCAGCAGGACAGGGGATCAGCCCCAGCATTTT.

On this clone itself: The final CDR3 position lacks the conserved phenylalanine or tryptophan, pointing to a likely read error. V usage is TRBV7-3 and J usage is TRBJ2-7, with D perhaps assigned TRBD1 or TRBD2 (5 bases each). V gave up 1 base and J gave up 7 bases, with 14 bases separating them. The CDR3 is 14 residues long. Germline-derived CDR1 and CDR2 are SGHTA and FQGTGA. The CDR3: CASSLRGVGGEQYL. The DNA of the CDR3 is TGTGCCAGCAGCTTAAGGGGCGTCGGCGGGGAGCAGTACCTC.

The chain couples TRBV5-4 to TRBJ1-1; 7 bases map to TRBD1. Germline lookup yields CDR1 SGHNT and CDR2 YYREEE (reference sequence). The V gene end was trimmed by 4 bases and the J gene end by 0 bases; junction bases not matched to a gene: 9. The CDR3 loop spans 16 amino acids. The DNA for the CDR3 is TGTGCCAGCAGCCCCCATGGAGGGGGCGTGAACACTGAAGCTTTCTTT. Translation: CASSPHGGGVNTEAFF.

V usage is TRBV7-2 and J usage is TRBJ2-5; 9 bases match TRBD1. V dropped 6 bases and J dropped 2; count of bases not matched to a gene: 4. The CDR3 extends over 14 amino acids. In germline, CDR1 is SGHTA, CDR2 FQGNSA. CDR3 nucleotides: TGTGCCAGCAGAACCGGGACAGGGCAAGAGACCCAGTACTTC. Its protein product is CASRTGTGQETQYF.

This clone showed up just once. The genes are TRBV28 and TRBJ1-5; 9 bases agree with TRBD1. The CDR3 extends over 15 amino acids. The J segment lost 4 bases and the V segment lost 7 bases, leaving 8 bases of the junction unmatched. CDR1 and CDR2 (germline): MDHEN, SYDVKM. This chain's CDR3 is CASTTEGTGNQPQHF. The CDR3 DNA reads as TGTGCCAGCACCACTGAAGGGACAGGGAATCAGCCCCAGCATTTT.

J is TRBJ2-2 and V is TRBV25-1; 7 positions agree with TRBD2. V shed 8 bases and J 0 bases; nucleotides not matched to a gene: 6. Germline V gene sequence: CDR1 MGHDK, CDR2 SYGVNS. CDR3 length: 15 residues. CDR3 in amino acids: CASAPSGANTGELFF. The DNA for the CDR3 is TGTGCCAGCGCTCCTAGCGGTGCGAACACCGGGGAGCTGTTTTTT.

This rearrangement joins TRBV9 to TRBJ2-3; 12 bases agree with TRBD2. V shed 0 bases, J shed 14 bases, and the junction held 7 bases outside the gene matches. In germline, CDR1 is SGDLS, CDR2 YYNGEE. The CDR3 runs to 14 residues. The CDR3 region has the DNA TGTGCCAGCAGCGTAGAATCTAGCGGGAGGGCCCCGTATTTT. Its protein is CASSVESSGRAPYF.

The gene calls are TRBV7-8 and TRBJ1-1, with D unclear. Trimming pared 5 bases from V and 0 bases from J, leaving 10 bases between. The germline V gene has CDR1 SGHVS and CDR2 FQNEAQ. The CDR3 is 14 residues long. CDR3 bases: TGTGCCAGCAGCGGAGGTATTATGAACACTGAAGCTTTCTTT. Translating gives CASSGGIMNTEAFF. The whole variable domain, remainder taken from reference TRBV7-8 and TRBJ1-1, is GAGVSQSPRYKVAKRGQDVALRCDPISGHVSLFWYQQALGQGPEFLTYFQNEAQLDKSGLPSDRFFAERPEGSVSTLKIQRTQQEDSAVYLCASSGGIMNTEAFFGQGTRLTVV.

The rearrangement links TRBV10-3 to TRBJ2-1; D is unclear. V was pared by 0 bases and J by 9 bases, with 18 bases between. Germline values: CDR1 ENHRY, CDR2 SYGVKD. The CDR3 covers 16 residues. CDR3 loop: CAISESYAAADGEQFF. CDR3 coding DNA: TGTGCCATCAGTGAGTCGTATGCGGCGGCCGATGGTGAGCAGTTCTTC.

This clone was observed a single time. The chain combines TRBV6-1 with TRBJ1-1; TRBD1 is a possible D gene (5 bases). The CDR3 runs to 14 residues. V was cut by 5 bases and J by 1 base, with 11 bases left in between. Germline CDR1 reads MNHNS; CDR2 reads SASEGT. DNA of the CDR3: TGTGCCAGCAGTAAACAGGAGGCGAACACTGAAGCTTTCTTT. It codes for CASSKQEANTEAFF.

The chain couples TRBV14 to TRBJ2-3; TRBD1 might be the D (6 bases). Germline V lookup: CDR1 SGHDN, CDR2 FVKESK. This CDR3 contains 15 residues. V lost 2 bases, J lost 6 bases, and 15 bases lay in between. The CDR3 coding sequence is TGTGCCAGCAGCCAACGGCAGGGGCAAACGGATACGCAGTATTTT. It translates to CASSQRQGQTDTQYF.

The chain is built from TRBV6-5 and TRBJ1-5; TRBD1 might be the D (5 bases). V lost 6 bases, J lost 9 bases, and 15 bases lay in between. The CDR3 covers 13 residues. CDR1 and CDR2 from the germline V gene are MNHEY and SVGAGI. In DNA form, the CDR3 reads TGTGCCAGCAGCCCGACAGATTATGGGCCCCAGCATTTT. Its translation is CASSPTDYGPQHF.

This clone was recorded once. This chain uses TRBV7-9 with TRBJ2-2, with a weak D call TRBD1 (6 bases). The CDR3 is 15 residues long. CDR1 is SEHNR, CDR2 FQNEAQ, per germline (reference sequence). The ends were cut back, 5 bases at V and 3 bases at J, with 13 bases in the middle. In nucleotides, the CDR3 is TGTGCCAGCAGCCTAAAAGGGGGATACACCGGGGAGCTGTTTTTT. It yields the protein CASSLKGGYTGELFF.

This clone was found a few times. DNA of the CDR3: TGTGCCAGCAGTTCTAAACTCGGACTAGCGGGAGGCTACGAGCAGTACTTC. Protein sequence: CASSSKLGLAGGYEQYF. The chain has TRBV28 and TRBJ2-7, with 14 bases matching TRBD2. Germline V gene lookup returns CDR1 MDHEN and CDR2 SYDVKM. J was trimmed by 3 bases and V by 4 bases; bases with no gene match: 8. CDR3 length: 17 amino acids.

This clone turned up a few times. The chain uses TRBV4-2 and TRBJ1-5; the D gene is possibly TRBD1 (5 bases). Trimming cost V 1 base and J 7 bases, with 17 bases left between them. The CDR3 sequence is 16 residues long. Germline CDR1 reads LGHNA; CDR2 reads YNFKEQ. The CDR3: CASSQVMAGLRQPQHF. CDR3 DNA: TGTGCCAGCAGCCAAGTAATGGCAGGGTTAAGGCAGCCCCAGCATTTT.

V gene TRBV21-1 combines with J gene TRBJ2-1; the D call of TRBD2 is as the table states it, not checked on the DNA. TRBV21-1 is assigned pseudogene status. This CDR3 comprises 11 residues. The CDR3 coding sequence is TGTGCCAGGACTAGAATATGGAAGCAGTTCTTC. Its translation is CARTRIWKQFF.

The rearrangement joins TRBV7-8 to TRBJ2-1; TRBD2 agrees at 8 bases. This CDR3 region has 16 residues. Trimming at V came to 4 bases and at J to 6 bases, leaving 11 bases not matched to a gene. Germline assignment: CDR1 SGHVS and CDR2 FQNEAQ. As DNA, the CDR3 is TGTGCCAGCAGCTCTCAAGGCGGGAGGTTAGGCAATGAGCAGTTCTTC. Amino acid sequence: CASSSQGGRLGNEQFF.

V and J are TRBV5-4 and TRBJ2-3, with D possibly TRBD2 on 6 matching bases. The ends were cut back, 2 bases at V and 3 bases at J, with 13 bases in the middle. The CDR3 runs 15 residues. CDR1 is SGHNT, CDR2 YYREEE, per germline (reference sequence). The CDR3 spells CASSFGQAGTDTQYF. CDR3 bases: TGTGCCAGCAGCTTCGGCCAGGCGGGGACAGATACGCAGTATTTT.

The rearrangement joins TRBV28 to TRBJ2-7; 8 bases fit TRBD2. Per the germline V gene, CDR1 is MDHEN and CDR2 is SYDVKM. Trimming removed 4 bases from V and 4 bases from J; junction bases left unmatched: 9. The CDR3 totals 15 residues. CDR3 sequence reads: CASSSPGTSWYEQYF. As DNA, the CDR3 is TGTGCCAGCAGTTCGCCCGGGACTAGTTGGTACGAGCAGTACTTC.

This chain's CDR3 is CATSDRVRETQYF. The CDR3 bases are TGTGCCACGTCGGACAGGGTCAGGGAGACCCAGTACTTC. The rearrangement uses TRBV2 and TRBJ2-5; 8 nucleotides line up with TRBD1. CDR3 length: 13 residues. With V trimmed by 10 bases and J by 5 bases, 9 bases remained unmatched. Germline V lookup: CDR1 SNHLY, CDR2 FYNNEI. Full variable domain (outside the CDR3, taken from reference TRBV2 and TRBJ2-5): EPEVTQTPSHQVTQMGQEVILRCVPISNHLYFYWYRQILGQKVEFLVSFYNNEISEKSEIFDDQFSVERPDGSNFTLKIRSTKLEDSAMYFCATSDRVRETQYFGPGTRLLVL.

This chain uses TRBV2 with TRBJ1-2; TRBD1 matches 7 bases. Per germline, CDR1 SNHLY and CDR2 FYNNEI. V was pared by 8 bases and J by 7 bases, with 16 bases of the junction left unmatched. The CDR3 runs 15 residues. The CDR3 protein is CASLPQGGAGPGYTF. CDR3 DNA sequence: TGTGCCAGCCTCCCGCAGGGGGGCGCAGGCCCTGGCTACACCTTC.